The rows below give T cell receptor beta chains drawn from one sample of a study of patients and donors after allogeneic stem cell transplantation. TCRdb used MiXCR to reprocess the RT-PCR reads, holding one entry per CDR3 protein. The sample has 400,000 to 500,000 distinct CDR3 sequences; 16% are singletons. Sequenced input: blood, either unsorted or a sorted T cell fraction (not recorded which). These TCRs come from a human donor who was either an allogeneic HSCT recipient or a stem cell or donor lymphocyte infusion donor (not recorded which). It is not recorded whose cells these are; they may come from a transplant donor. Each CDR3 is given with its conserved first and last residue. A D gene is named only where the DNA matches it firmly. Size is stated for part of the rows, as once, few or many counts, or as a class when the clone is expanded.

size: many
length: 14
D: TRBD2
J: TRBJ2-1
V: TRBV7-2
CDR3: CASSSGLAPNEQFF
DNA: TGTGCCAGCAGCTCCGGACTAGCCCCCAATGAGCAGTTCTTC

size: NA
length: 16
D: TRBD2
J: TRBJ2-1
V: TRBV24-1
CDR3: CATSWTSGSAYNEQFF
DNA: TGTGCCACCAGTTGGACTAGCGGGAGCGCCTACAATGAGCAGTTCTTC

size: NA
length: 14
D: NA
J: TRBJ1-4
V: TRBV20-1
CDR3: CSAPPGLINEKLFF
DNA: TGCAGTGCGCCCCCGGGGCTCATTAATGAAAAACTGTTTTTT

size: NA
length: 15
D: NA
J: TRBJ1-5
V: TRBV5-1
CDR3: CASSLAGAENQPQHF
DNA: TGCGCCAGCAGCTTGGCCGGGGCAGAAAATCAGCCCCAGCATTTT

size: NA
length: 14
D: NA
J: TRBJ2-3
V: TRBV9
CDR3: CASSVARFTDTQYF
DNA: TGTGCCAGCAGCGTAGCTCGGTTCACAGATACGCAGTATTTT

size: NA
length: 11
D: NA
J: TRBJ2-3
V: TRBV11-2
CDR3: CASSFSGLGHF
DNA: TGTGCCAGCAGCTTCTCTGGGCTAGGACATTTT

size: NA
length: 18
D: TRBD1
J: TRBJ2-3
V: TRBV5-5
CDR3: CASSFNRDRGTSTDTQYF
DNA: TGTGCCAGCAGCTTCAACCGCGACAGGGGTACTAGCACAGATACGCAGTATTTT

size: NA
length: 14
D: NA
J: TRBJ2-2
V: TRBV6-2/TRBV6-3
CDR3: CASRGQLTGGELFF
DNA: TGTGCCAGCAGAGGACAGCTCACAGGCGGGGAGCTGTTTTTT

size: NA
length: 14
D: NA
J: TRBJ1-5
V: TRBV6-1
CDR3: CASAHSYSNQPQHF
DNA: TGTGCCAGCGCCCACAGCTATAGCAATCAGCCCCAGCATTTT

size: NA
length: 15
D: NA
J: TRBJ2-5
V: TRBV7-7
CDR3: CASRPRTEGRETQYF
DNA: TGTGCTAGCAGACCTAGGACGGAGGGTAGGGAGACCCAGTACTTC

size: few
length: 12
D: NA
J: TRBJ2-7
V: TRBV9
CDR3: CASSPTGDEQYF
DNA: TGTGCCAGCAGCCCGACCGGGGACGAGCAGTACTTC

size: NA
length: 17
D: NA
J: TRBJ2-7
V: TRBV24-1
CDR3: CATSDSSRVTGKDEQYF
DNA: TGTGCCACCAGTGATTCCAGCAGGGTCACGGGTAAGGACGAGCAGTACTTC

size: few
length: 14
D: TRBD2
J: TRBJ2-7
V: TRBV7-6
CDR3: CASITTSDSYEQYF
DNA: TGTGCCAGCATCACGACTAGCGACTCCTACGAGCAGTACTTC

size: NA
length: 15
D: NA
J: TRBJ1-4
V: TRBV7-9
CDR3: CASSLDGATDEKLFF
DNA: TGTGCCAGCAGCTTAGACGGGGCGACGGATGAAAAACTGTTTTTT

size: few
length: 14
D: TRBD1
J: TRBJ1-4
V: TRBV5-1
CDR3: CASSRSGTGEKLFF
DNA: TGCGCCAGCAGCCGTTCCGGGACAGGGGAAAAACTGTTTTTT

size: NA
length: 13
D: NA
J: TRBJ2-5
V: TRBV2
CDR3: CASSDGPWETQYF
DNA: TGTGCCAGCAGTGACGGTCCCTGGGAGACCCAGTACTTC

size: NA
length: 15
D: TRBD1
J: TRBJ2-3
V: TRBV24-1
CDR3: CATSDAGQGTDTQYF
DNA: TGTGCCACCAGTGACGCCGGACAGGGCACAGATACGCAGTATTTT

size: NA
length: 15
D: NA
J: TRBJ1-1
V: TRBV7-2
CDR3: CASSGTGRRNTEAFF
DNA: TGTGCCAGCAGTGGAACAGGGCGCCGGAACACTGAAGCTTTCTTT

size: many
length: 15
D: NA
J: TRBJ2-7
V: TRBV5-1
CDR3: CASSLEPSISYEQYF
DNA: TGCGCCAGCAGCTTGGAACCCTCAATCTCCTACGAGCAGTACTTC

size: NA
length: 13
D: NA
J: TRBJ2-5
V: TRBV2
CDR3: CASSEQGMETQYF
DNA: TGTGCCAGCAGTGAACAGGGGATGGAGACCCAGTACTTC

size: NA
length: 12
D: NA
J: TRBJ2-7
V: TRBV19
CDR3: CAVMAGPREQYF
DNA: TGTGCCGTTATGGCGGGACCTCGCGAGCAGTACTTC

size: NA
length: 17
D: TRBD2
J: TRBJ2-1
V: TRBV7-9
CDR3: CASSSSGRARSYNEQFF
DNA: TGTGCCAGCAGCTCTAGCGGGAGGGCCAGATCCTACAATGAGCAGTTCTTC

size: NA
length: 14
D: NA
J: TRBJ2-5
V: TRBV3-1
CDR3: CASSPTGSQETQYF
DNA: TGTGCCAGCAGCCCCACCGGGTCTCAAGAGACCCAGTACTTC

size: few
length: 16
D: TRBD2
J: TRBJ2-1
V: TRBV4-2
CDR3: CASSQVSAGGYNEQFF
DNA: TGTGCCAGCAGCCAAGTATCAGCGGGGGGGTACAATGAGCAGTTCTTC

size: few
length: 11
D: NA
J: TRBJ1-4
V: TRBV20-1
CDR3: CSARANEKLFF
DNA: TGCAGTGCTAGGGCTAATGAAAAACTGTTTTTT

size: few
length: 15
D: NA
J: TRBJ2-5
V: TRBV5-1
CDR3: CASSLGTGYQETQYF
DNA: TGCGCCAGCAGCCTGGGGACGGGGTACCAAGAGACCCAGTACTTC

size: few
length: 16
D: TRBD2
J: TRBJ2-7
V: TRBV7-8
CDR3: CASSSRGAGGSYEQYF
DNA: TGTGCCAGCAGCTCCCGGGGGGCGGGGGGCTCCTACGAGCAGTACTTC

size: few
length: 17
D: TRBD1
J: TRBJ2-2
V: TRBV7-2
CDR3: CASSLALGDRVTGELFF
DNA: TGTGCCAGCAGCTTAGCGCTAGGAGACAGGGTAACCGGGGAGCTGTTTTTT

size: few
length: 15
D: NA
J: TRBJ2-3
V: TRBV7-9
CDR3: CASSLVAGSADTQYF
DNA: TGTGCCAGCAGCTTAGTGGCTGGATCTGCGGATACGCAGTATTTT

size: few
length: 14
D: TRBD1
J: TRBJ2-7
V: TRBV6-4
CDR3: CASSEGQGLHEQYF
DNA: TGTGCCAGCAGTGAGGGACAGGGACTCCACGAGCAGTACTTC

size: few
length: 14
D: NA
J: TRBJ2-7
V: TRBV19
CDR3: CASRPIPGSYEQYF
DNA: TGTGCCAGTAGACCGATACCGGGCTCCTACGAGCAGTACTTC

size: few
length: 17
D: TRBD2
J: TRBJ2-2
V: TRBV4-2
CDR3: CASSHTPGLANTGELFF
DNA: TGTGCCAGCAGCCACACCCCGGGACTAGCGAACACCGGGGAGCTGTTTTTT

size: NA
length: 15
D: TRBD1
J: TRBJ2-7
V: TRBV13
CDR3: CASSGTGYAGYEQYF
DNA: TGTGCCAGCAGCGGGACAGGGTATGCAGGCTACGAGCAGTACTTC

size: NA
length: 15
D: TRBD1
J: TRBJ2-7
V: TRBV10-3
CDR3: CAISESGTDRYEQYF
DNA: TGTGCCATCAGTGAGTCTGGGACAGACAGGTACGAGCAGTACTTC

size: NA
length: 15
D: NA
J: TRBJ1-5
V: TRBV7-2
CDR3: CASSLVDNYNQPQHF
DNA: TGTGCCAGCAGCTTAGTGGACAACTACAATCAGCCCCAGCATTTT

size: few
length: 15
D: NA
J: TRBJ2-7
V: TRBV5-4
CDR3: CASSSLPTGIYEQYF
DNA: TGTGCCAGCAGCTCGCTTCCTACAGGTATCTACGAGCAGTACTTC

size: NA
length: 16
D: NA
J: TRBJ2-4
V: TRBV14
CDR3: CASSLSRTSGKNIQYF
DNA: TGTGCCAGCAGCCTCTCCAGGACCTCGGGCAAAAACATTCAGTACTTC

size: NA
length: 15
D: NA
J: TRBJ2-7
V: TRBV5-1
CDR3: CASSLLQGFSYEQYF
DNA: TGCGCCAGCAGCTTGTTACAGGGCTTTTCCTACGAGCAGTACTTC

size: NA
length: 16
D: NA
J: TRBJ2-5
V: TRBV5-5
CDR3: CASSPLAGTGQETQYF
DNA: TGTGCCAGCAGCCCCCTCGCCGGGACGGGCCAAGAGACCCAGTACTTC

size: NA
length: 15
D: NA
J: TRBJ2-2
V: TRBV4-2
CDR3: CASRKNTRGAGELFF
DNA: TGTGCCAGCAGAAAGAACACTCGGGGCGCCGGGGAGCTGTTTTTT

size: few
length: 16
D: TRBD2
J: TRBJ2-3
V: TRBV7-3
CDR3: CASSLQLAGGQNTQYF
DNA: TGTGCCAGCAGCTTACAACTAGCGGGGGGCCAAAATACGCAGTATTTT

size: NA
length: 15
D: NA
J: TRBJ1-4
V: TRBV7-9
CDR3: CASSSLEATNEKLFF
DNA: TGTGCCAGCAGCTCCCTGGAGGCAACTAATGAAAAACTGTTTTTT

size: few
length: 17
D: NA
J: TRBJ1-3
V: TRBV7-2
CDR3: CASSYGLAGAIRNTIYF
DNA: TGTGCCAGCAGCTATGGGCTGGCCGGGGCGATACGAAACACCATATATTTT

size: NA
length: 16
D: NA
J: TRBJ1-3
V: TRBV6-2/TRBV6-3
CDR3: CASSYSRGRSGNTIYF
DNA: TGTGCCAGCAGTTACTCCCGAGGGCGATCTGGAAACACCATATATTTT

size: many
length: 14
D: TRBD2
J: TRBJ2-7
V: TRBV12-3/TRBV12-4
CDR3: CASSAGTSAYEQYF
DNA: TGTGCCAGCAGCGCCGGGACTAGTGCTTACGAGCAGTACTTC

size: many
length: 16
D: NA
J: TRBJ2-3
V: TRBV6-5
CDR3: CASSYSRGGQADTQYF
DNA: TGTGCCAGCAGTTACTCGCGCGGGGGCCAGGCAGATACGCAGTATTTT

size: many
length: 14
D: TRBD2
J: TRBJ2-2
V: TRBV9
CDR3: CASRTQREPGELFF
DNA: TGTGCCAGCAGAACCCAGCGGGAGCCCGGGGAGCTGTTTTTT

size: few
length: 16
D: NA
J: TRBJ2-3
V: TRBV7-8
CDR3: CASSLVQGMRSDTQYF
DNA: TGTGCCAGCAGTTTAGTACAGGGTATGAGATCAGATACGCAGTATTTT

size: few
length: 17
D: NA
J: TRBJ1-6
V: TRBV4-3
CDR3: CASSHATKGNRGSPLHF
DNA: TGCGCCAGCAGCCACGCTACAAAGGGTAATCGGGGTTCACCCCTCCACTTT

size: NA
length: 15
D: NA
J: TRBJ2-5
V: TRBV7-2
CDR3: CASSLDDLPSETQYF
DNA: TGTGCCAGCAGCTTAGACGACCTCCCCAGTGAGACCCAGTACTTC

size: NA
length: 12
D: NA
J: TRBJ1-5
V: TRBV7-9
CDR3: CASSLKGQPQHF
DNA: TGTGCCAGCAGCTTAAAGGGTCAGCCCCAGCATTTT

size: many
length: 15
D: TRBD1
J: TRBJ1-1
V: TRBV19
CDR3: CASSLPGQGKAEAFF
DNA: TGTGCCAGTAGTCTCCCGGGACAGGGGAAGGCCGAAGCTTTCTTT

size: NA
length: 11
D: NA
J: TRBJ2-5
V: TRBV6-2/TRBV6-3
CDR3: CASSRRETQYF
DNA: TGTGCCAGTAGTAGACGAGAGACCCAGTACTTC

size: few
length: 16
D: NA
J: TRBJ2-7
V: TRBV9
CDR3: CASSVEPRWGSLEQYF
DNA: TGTGCCAGCAGCGTAGAACCCAGGTGGGGTTCGTTGGAGCAGTACTTC

size: few
length: 12
D: NA
J: TRBJ2-7
V: TRBV5-1
CDR3: CASSSGNYEQYF
DNA: TGCGCCAGCAGCTCGGGGAACTACGAGCAGTACTTC

size: few
length: 15
D: TRBD1
J: TRBJ1-2
V: TRBV27
CDR3: CASSLTGADHYGYTF
DNA: TGTGCCAGCAGTTTGACAGGGGCCGACCACTATGGCTACACCTTC